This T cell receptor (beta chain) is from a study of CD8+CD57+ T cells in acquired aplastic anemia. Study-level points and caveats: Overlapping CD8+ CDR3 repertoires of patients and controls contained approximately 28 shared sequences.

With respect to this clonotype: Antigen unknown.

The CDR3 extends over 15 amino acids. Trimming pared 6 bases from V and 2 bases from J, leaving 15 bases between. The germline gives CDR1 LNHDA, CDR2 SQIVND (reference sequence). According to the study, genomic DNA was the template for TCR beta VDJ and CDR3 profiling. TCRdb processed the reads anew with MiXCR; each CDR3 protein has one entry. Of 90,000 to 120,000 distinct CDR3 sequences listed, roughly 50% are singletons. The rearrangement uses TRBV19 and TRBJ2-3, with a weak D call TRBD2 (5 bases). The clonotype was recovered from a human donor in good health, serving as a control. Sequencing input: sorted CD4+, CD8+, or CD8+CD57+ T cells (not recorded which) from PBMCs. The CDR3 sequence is CASSTSGFPTDTQYF. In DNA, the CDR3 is TGTGCCAGTAGCACCTCGGGGTTTCCCACAGATACGCAGTATTTT.